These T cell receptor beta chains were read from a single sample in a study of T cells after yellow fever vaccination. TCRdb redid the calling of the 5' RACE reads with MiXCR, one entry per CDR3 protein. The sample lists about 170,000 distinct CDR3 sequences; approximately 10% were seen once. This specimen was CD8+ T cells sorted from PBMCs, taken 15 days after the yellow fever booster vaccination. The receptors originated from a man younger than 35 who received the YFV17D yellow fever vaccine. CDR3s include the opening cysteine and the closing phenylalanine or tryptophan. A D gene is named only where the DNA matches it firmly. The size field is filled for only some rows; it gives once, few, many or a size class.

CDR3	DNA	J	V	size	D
CSARDGPRQGNTIYF	TGCAGTGCTAGAGATGGTCCCCGTCAAGGAAACACCATATATTTT	TRBJ1-3	TRBV20-1	NA	NA
CASLTGSPNTGELFF	TGTGCCAGCTTGACGGGGAGCCCAAACACCGGGGAGCTGTTTTTT	TRBJ2-2	TRBV6-2/TRBV6-3	NA	NA
CSASDRDRESYEQYF	TGCAGTGCTTCCGACCGGGACAGGGAATCCTACGAGCAGTACTTC	TRBJ2-7	TRBV20-1	NA	TRBD1
CASSFSRTTGADTQYF	TGTGCCAGCAGTTTCTCCCGAACCACAGGGGCAGATACGCAGTATTTT	TRBJ2-3	TRBV6-5	few	TRBD1
CSARDGTGLPPNYGYTF	TGCAGTGCTAGAGATGGGACAGGGCTCCCTCCTAACTATGGCTACACCTTC	TRBJ1-2	TRBV20-1	NA	TRBD1
CSARDRRLAGGLYNEQFF	TGCAGTGCTAGAGATAGGCGGCTAGCGGGGGGCCTCTACAATGAGCAGTTCTTC	TRBJ2-1	TRBV20-1	few	TRBD2
CASSLGTGIFENEQFF	TGTGCCAGCAGCTTAGGGACAGGAATCTTCGAGAATGAGCAGTTCTTC	TRBJ2-1	TRBV11-2	many	TRBD1
CASSTGQRHNEQFF	TGTGCCAGCAGTACGGGACAGCGGCATAATGAGCAGTTCTTC	TRBJ2-1	TRBV27	NA	TRBD1
CASSKEVQGFYEQYF	TGTGCCAGCAGCAAAGAGGTACAGGGATTCTACGAGCAGTACTTC	TRBJ2-7	TRBV21-1	NA	NA
CASSQAAWEATGELFF	TGTGCCAGCAGCCAAGCGGCCTGGGAGGCCACCGGGGAGCTGTTTTTT	TRBJ2-2	TRBV4-2	NA	NA
CASSPRVSDGYTF	TGTGCCAGCAGCCCCAGGGTCTCGGATGGCTACACCTTC	TRBJ1-2	TRBV7-9	few	NA
CASSFFGGAAGELFF	TGTGCCAGCAGCTTCTTCGGGGGGGCCGCCGGGGAGCTGTTTTTT	TRBJ2-2	TRBV7-8	NA	TRBD2
CASTRRGEPYNEQFF	TGTGCCAGCACCCGGCGGGGGGAACCATACAATGAGCAGTTCTTC	TRBJ2-1	TRBV6-2/TRBV6-3	few	TRBD2
CASSLSTARSYNEQFF	TGTGCCAGCAGTTTATCGACAGCACGGTCCTACAATGAGCAGTTCTTC	TRBJ2-1	TRBV27	NA	NA
CATSEASGQRRYTF	TGTGCCACCAGTGAGGCTTCGGGACAGAGGAGGTACACCTTC	TRBJ1-2	TRBV24-1	NA	TRBD1
CASSTDQNTEAFF	TGTGCCAGCAGCACCGACCAGAACACTGAAGCTTTCTTT	TRBJ1-1	TRBV7-9	NA	NA
CASSLAGGWSDEQFF	TGTGCCAGCAGCTTAGCGGGGGGTTGGAGCGATGAGCAGTTCTTC	TRBJ2-1	TRBV11-2	NA	TRBD2
CASSSSGGNQETQYF	TGTGCCAGCAGTTCTAGCGGGGGAAATCAAGAGACCCAGTACTTC	TRBJ2-5	TRBV12-3/TRBV12-4	few	TRBD2
CASSTLDSAEETQYF	TGTGCCAGCAGTACCCTGGACAGCGCTGAAGAGACCCAGTACTTC	TRBJ2-5	TRBV6-2/TRBV6-3	NA	NA
CASSLLPGTANTEAFF	TGTGCCAGCAGTTTACTCCCCGGGACTGCGAACACTGAAGCTTTCTTT	TRBJ1-1	TRBV27	NA	NA
CASSHRQGIQPQHF	TGTGCCAGCAGCCACAGACAGGGTATACAGCCCCAGCATTTT	TRBJ1-5	TRBV6-2/TRBV6-3	few	TRBD1
CATSDFETGGAQFF	TGTGCCACCAGTGATTTCGAGACAGGGGGCGCCCAGTTCTTC	TRBJ2-1	TRBV24-1	few	TRBD1
CASSFPLSTGSGNTIYF	TGTGCCAGCAGCTTTCCGCTTTCGACAGGCTCTGGAAACACCATATATTTT	TRBJ1-3	TRBV7-8	few	NA
CASSDQGAGAFF	TGTGCCAGCAGTGATCAGGGGGCGGGAGCTTTCTTT	TRBJ1-1	TRBV6-1	few	TRBD1
CASSSRGANDEQYF	TGTGCCAGCAGCTCGCGGGGGGCCAACGACGAGCAGTACTTC	TRBJ2-7	TRBV11-2	few	TRBD2
CASSLLGRGALQETQYF	TGTGCCAGCAGCTTATTGGGTCGGGGGGCTCTCCAAGAGACCCAGTACTTC	TRBJ2-5	TRBV7-8	once	NA
CASSSRVVTEVSKYNEQFF	TGCGCCAGCAGCTCTAGGGTCGTGACGGAAGTTTCTAAATACAATGAGCAGTTCTTC	TRBJ2-1	TRBV5-1	many	NA
CASSLSYGGRDTGELFF	TGTGCCAGCAGTTTATCTTATGGTGGCAGGGACACCGGGGAGCTGTTTTTT	TRBJ2-2	TRBV27	few	NA
CASSSTALTYNEQFF	TGTGCCAGCAGTTCTACAGCGCTGACCTACAATGAGCAGTTCTTC	TRBJ2-1	TRBV12-3/TRBV12-4	few	NA
CASSLYRNSNQPQHF	TGCGCCAGCAGCTTGTACAGAAATAGCAATCAGCCCCAGCATTTT	TRBJ1-5	TRBV5-1	few	NA
CASSPGLLSSYNEQFF	TGTGCCAGCAGCCCGGGACTTCTGAGCTCCTACAATGAGCAGTTCTTC	TRBJ2-1	TRBV12-3/TRBV12-4	NA	NA
CASSPGQAETQYF	TGTGCCAGCAGCCCGGGACAAGCGGAGACCCAGTACTTC	TRBJ2-5	TRBV9	NA	NA
CASSPWWASIEQNTGELFF	TGTGCCAGCAGCCCCTGGTGGGCTAGCATCGAACAGAACACCGGGGAGCTGTTTTTT	TRBJ2-2	TRBV7-9	NA	NA
CASSQYEGGRTEAFF	TGTGCCAGCAGCCAGTATGAGGGCGGGAGGACTGAAGCTTTCTTT	TRBJ1-1	TRBV4-2	few	NA
CSASGGVTDTQYF	TGCAGTGCTAGCGGGGGGGTCACAGATACGCAGTATTTT	TRBJ2-3	TRBV20-1	NA	TRBD2
CASAAGGLADNEQFF	TGTGCCAGCGCTGCCGGAGGACTAGCGGACAATGAGCAGTTCTTC	TRBJ2-1	TRBV9	NA	TRBD2
CASSQEKTSGEETQYF	TGTGCCAGCAGCCAAGAGAAGACTAGCGGGGAAGAGACCCAGTACTTC	TRBJ2-5	TRBV3-1	NA	TRBD2
CATDPSRGETQYF	TGTGCCACTGACCCGAGCAGGGGAGAGACCCAGTACTTC	TRBJ2-5	TRBV15	NA	NA
CASSYRSSAPGQPQHF	TGTGCCAGCAGTTATAGGTCGAGTGCACCGGGTCAGCCCCAGCATTTT	TRBJ1-5	TRBV27	few	NA
CASSQEGVVDYGYTF	TGCGCCAGCAGCCAAGAGGGGGTGGTGGACTATGGCTACACCTTC	TRBJ1-2	TRBV4-1	NA	NA
CASSLWATGDEQYF	TGTGCCAGCAGCTTATGGGCCACCGGGGACGAGCAGTACTTC	TRBJ2-7	TRBV11-2	few	NA
CASSLAPGNYEQYF	TGTGCCAGCAGCTTAGCGCCAGGGAACTACGAGCAGTACTTC	TRBJ2-7	TRBV7-6	NA	NA
CASRSTDSYEQYF	TGTGCCAGCAGATCGACAGACTCCTACGAGCAGTACTTC	TRBJ2-7	TRBV12-3/TRBV12-4	few	NA
CASSFGTPGYEQYF	TGTGCCAGCAGTTTCGGGACGCCGGGTTACGAGCAGTACTTC	TRBJ2-7	TRBV28	few	NA
CASRLDRGGGNIQYF	TGTGCCAGCAGGTTAGACAGGGGAGGTGGAAACATTCAGTACTTC	TRBJ2-4	TRBV28	NA	TRBD1
CASSRALSGTDTQYF	TGTGCCAGCAGTAGGGCCCTCTCCGGGACAGATACGCAGTATTTT	TRBJ2-3	TRBV6-5	NA	NA
CASAHRDGTYEQYF	TGCGCCAGCGCCCACCGGGACGGAACCTACGAGCAGTACTTC	TRBJ2-7	TRBV4-1	few	NA
CASSPVTGRETQYF	TGTGCCAGCAGTCCCGTGACAGGGCGGGAGACCCAGTACTTC	TRBJ2-5	TRBV12-3/TRBV12-4	NA	TRBD1
CATKPTTRGVRTDTQYF	TGTGCCACCAAACCGACGACTCGGGGAGTCAGGACAGATACGCAGTATTTT	TRBJ2-3	TRBV15	NA	NA
CATSVRDQPQHF	TGTGCCACCAGTGTGCGGGATCAGCCCCAGCATTTT	TRBJ1-5	TRBV24-1	few	NA
CASSVEHRGHYEQYF	TGTGCCAGCAGCGTAGAGCACAGGGGACACTACGAGCAGTACTTC	TRBJ2-7	TRBV9	few	TRBD1
CASSQDFKSTDTQYF	TGTGCCAGCAGCCAAGATTTTAAATCCACAGATACGCAGTATTTT	TRBJ2-3	TRBV14	once	NA
CASSVGGGAHNYGYTF	TGTGCCAGCAGCGTAGGAGGGGGGGCCCATAACTATGGCTACACCTTC	TRBJ1-2	TRBV9	NA	NA
CASSHSIDSSYEQYF	TGTGCCAGCAGCCATTCAATCGACAGCTCCTACGAGCAGTACTTC	TRBJ2-7	TRBV7-9	few	NA
CASSHRGVREKLFF	TGTGCCAGCAGCCACAGGGGAGTGAGGGAAAAACTGTTTTTT	TRBJ1-4	TRBV7-9	few	TRBD1